The 14 T cell receptor beta chains presented below share a single source sample, sequenced in a study of T cell changes during pregnancy in multiple sclerosis. This table comes from immunoSEQ multiplex PCR, and its TCRdb copy is limited to in-frame clones, with some not included. The sample consists of around 130,000 clones, approximately 93% of them appearing once. The input for sequencing was peripheral blood, taken before pregnancy. The receptors here all came from a female donor with multiple sclerosis, enrolled in a pregnancy study.

The CDR3 DNA reads as TGTGCCAGCAGTTTAATTGGCCAGGGGAGTGGGACCGGGGAGCTGTTTTTT. It specifies CASSLIGQGSGTGELFF. This chain joins TRBV28 and TRBJ2-2; the D gene is possibly TRBD1 (6 bases). Germline CDR1 reads MDHEN; CDR2 reads SYDVKM. The CDR3 is 17 residues long. V was shortened by 2 bases and J by 5 bases, with 18 bases between the two germline ends.

The J gene is TRBJ1-3, the V gene TRBV30; TRBD1 might be the D (5 bases). V was clipped by 0 bases and J by 0 bases, with 21 bases between them. CDR3 size: 19 residues. CDR1 is GTSNPN and CDR2 is SVGIG in the germline V gene (reference sequence). The CDR3 DNA is TGTGCCTGGAGTGTAAGGAGGGGTTACAGGAGCTACTCTGGAAACACCATATATTTT. Residues: CAWSVRRGYRSYSGNTIYF.

The chain is built from TRBV19 and TRBJ2-3; the match to TRBD1 covers 9 bases. The CDR3 is made up of 16 amino acids. Trimming cost V 4 bases and J 4 bases; bases outside gene matches: 9. The germline V gene has CDR1 LNHDA and CDR2 SQIVND (reference sequence). The CDR3 loop is CASSTLTGQGPDTQYF. The DNA for the CDR3 is TGTGCCAGTAGTACTCTAACAGGACAGGGGCCAGATACGCAGTATTTT.

The V and J genes are TRBV10-3 and TRBJ2-5, with D maybe TRBD1 (5 bases). Trimming took 4 bases from V and 4 from J, leaving 7 bases between them. The V gene's germline CDR1 is ENHRY and CDR2 SYGVKD. The CDR3 runs to 12 residues. This CDR3 reads CAISAGRETQYF. The CDR3 DNA follows: TGTGCCATCAGTGCAGGGCGAGAGACCCAGTACTTC.

The rearrangement joins TRBV7-8 to TRBJ1-1; the D gene is possibly TRBD1 (5 bases). V was clipped by 5 bases and J by 1 base, with 14 bases between them. The CDR3 has 15 residues. In germline, CDR1 is SGHVS, CDR2 FQNEAQ. The CDR3 bases are TGTGCCAGCAGCCCAGGCAGGGAAAGGAACACTGAAGCTTTCTTT. Encoded protein: CASSPGRERNTEAFF.

The chain is built from TRBV5-1 and TRBJ2-1, with 9 bases aligning to TRBD2. CDR1 and CDR2 (germline): SGHRS, YFSETQ. The V gene end was trimmed by 3 bases and the J gene end by 5 bases; junction bases not matched to a gene: 3. The CDR3 contains 14 residues. The CDR3 is CASSSREGNNEQFF. CDR3 in DNA: TGCGCCAGCAGCTCGCGGGAGGGTAACAATGAGCAGTTCTTC.

CDR3 residues: CASSFWATSNQPQHF. DNA of the CDR3: TGTGCCAGCAGCTTCTGGGCCACATCCAATCAGCCCCAGCATTTT. The chain employs TRBV5-6 and TRBJ1-5; D not resolved. V lost 2 bases to trimming and J lost 3 bases, with 12 bases between them. Germline CDR1 SGHDT, CDR2 YYEEEE. The CDR3 has 15 amino acids.

V and J are TRBV6-1 and TRBJ1-1, with 7 nucleotides matching TRBD1. The CDR3 contains 17 residues. Germline V gene data show CDR1 as MNHNS and CDR2 as SASEGT. The V gene end was trimmed by 2 bases and the J gene end by 0 bases; junction bases not matched to a gene: 9. CDR3: CASSERTGGQMNTEAFF. The DNA of the CDR3 is TGTGCCAGCAGTGAACGGACTGGGGGACAGATGAACACTGAAGCTTTCTTT.

J is TRBJ1-1 and V is TRBV6-5, with D possibly being TRBD1 (5 bases). The germline V gene encodes CDR1 MNHEY and CDR2 SVGAGI. V was pared by 11 bases and J by 2 bases, with 18 bases between. The CDR3 loop spans 14 amino acids. The CDR3 coding sequence is TGTGCCTCGAAAGTACAAGGGGCAAACACTGAAGCTTTCTTT. This codes for CASKVQGANTEAFF.

The V and J genes are TRBV6-6 and TRBJ2-7, with D perhaps TRBD2 (5 bases). V was trimmed by 5 bases and J by 0 bases, leaving 14 bases between them. The CDR3 is 15 amino acids. Germline V gives CDR1 MNHNY, CDR2 SVGAGI (reference sequence). The CDR3 DNA reads TGTGCCAGCAGTCCCCCCGGCGGGCGCTCCTACGAGCAGTACTTC. This encodes CASSPPGGRSYEQYF.

A single count supports this clone. This chain joins TRBV11-3 and TRBJ2-1; TRBD2 agrees at 8 bases. Germline V gives CDR1 SGHNT, CDR2 YENEEA. This CDR3 is 14 amino acids long. V was clipped by 3 bases and J by 6 bases; unmatched bases: 4. The CDR3 DNA reads TGTGCCAGCAGCTTGGGACTAGAAAGCAATGAGCAGTTCTTC. It codes for CASSLGLESNEQFF.

This chain joins TRBV7-7 and TRBJ2-5; possible D gene TRBD1, 5 bases. Deletions cut 2 bases from V and 1 base from J, with 8 bases between. This CDR3 is built from 14 residues. The germline CDR1 and CDR2 sequences are SSHAT and FNYEAQ (reference sequence). This chain's CDR3 is CASSLFGAQETQYF. The CDR3 DNA reads as TGTGCCAGCAGCTTATTTGGGGCCCAAGAGACCCAGTACTTC.

V gene TRBV6-4 combines with J gene TRBJ2-1; tentative D call: TRBD1 (5 bases). The CDR3 consists of 13 residues. With 4 bases removed from V and 8 bases from J, the gap between germline ends came to 12 bases. Germline V gene sequence: CDR1 MRHNA, CDR2 SNTAGT. Here the CDR3 DNA reads TGTGCCAGCAGTGTCATAACAGGCGATGAGCAGTTCTTC. Protein sequence: CASSVITGDEQFF.

The chain uses TRBV9 and TRBJ1-1; 8 nucleotides align to TRBD1. Per the germline V gene, CDR1 is SGDLS and CDR2 is YYNGEE. The CDR3 consists of 14 residues. Trimming took 3 bases from V and 6 from J; bases not matched to a gene: 7. CDR3 sequence reads: CASSDGQGWAEAFF. In nucleotides, the CDR3 is TGTGCCAGCAGCGACGGACAGGGTTGGGCTGAAGCTTTCTTT.